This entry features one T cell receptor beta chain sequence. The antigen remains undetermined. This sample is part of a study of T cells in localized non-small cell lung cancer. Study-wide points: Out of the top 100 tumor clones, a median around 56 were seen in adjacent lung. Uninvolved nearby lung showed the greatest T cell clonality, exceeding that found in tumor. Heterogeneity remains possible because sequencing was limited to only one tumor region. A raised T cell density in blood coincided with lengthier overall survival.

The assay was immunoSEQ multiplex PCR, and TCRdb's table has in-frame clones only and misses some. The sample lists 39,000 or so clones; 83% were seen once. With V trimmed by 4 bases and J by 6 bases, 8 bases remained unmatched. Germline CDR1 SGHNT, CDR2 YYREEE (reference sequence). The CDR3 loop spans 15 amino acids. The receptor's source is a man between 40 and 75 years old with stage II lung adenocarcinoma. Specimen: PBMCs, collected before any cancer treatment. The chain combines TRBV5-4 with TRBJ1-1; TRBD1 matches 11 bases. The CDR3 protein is CASSPRTGGSAEAFF. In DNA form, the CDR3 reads TGTGCCAGCAGCCCACGGACAGGGGGCAGCGCTGAAGCTTTCTTT.